A selection of T cell receptor beta chains follows, all from one sample in a study of blood T cell repertoires in COVID-19. Some clones are missing from TCRdb's copy, which holds only in-frame ones; the method was immunoSEQ multiplex PCR. The repertoire includes about 420,000 clones, roughly 89% of them detected once, and about 0.91% sits in the top ten. The specimen sequenced was peripheral blood. Receptors originate from a man aged 18-30 years with COVID-19, enrolled during active disease. CDR3s leave out the opening cysteine and the closing phenylalanine or tryptophan. Clone size is not always given. Where it is, it says once, few, many or a class for expanded clones.

v_call,clone_size,cdr3_aa
TRBV24-1,NA,ATSGAGSNEQF
TRBV10-3,once,AIRGQGDSPLH
TRBV24-1,NA,ATEGNDRGTTSGYAGRETQY
TRBV5-4,NA,ASSWGQGAGDEQY
TRBV27,NA,ASSFATNEKLF
TRBV3-1/TRBV3-2,NA,ASSQQGLISPLH
TRBV29-1,once,SATGLFSGANVLT
TRBV30,NA,AWSGQARSYNEQF
TRBV5-5,NA,ASSLVLALAGEQF
TRBV29-1,NA,SVVWQAGSEAF
TRBV27,NA,ASSLSGGQPQH
TRBV5-8,NA,ASSWRGHGQPQH
TRBV10-1,NA,ASRHSQGTGELF
TRBV19,NA,ASAYRGGRNQPQH
TRBV7-6,NA,ASSWAAGEIADTQY
TRBV24-1,once,ATSFQGPLSYEQY
TRBV2,NA,ASKEGNSPLH
TRBV5-1,NA,ASSLVFRDTDTQY
TRBV2,NA,ASSEGQGNQPQH
TRBV5-6,once,ASSSSDYEQY
TRBV15,NA,ATSTGTGGGDEKLF
TRBV25-1,NA,ASSEWTSGRGEQF
TRBV19,NA,ASSISRGGTGELF
TRBV7-9,NA,ASSFFVGTAQLQPQH
TRBV7-2,NA,ASSLQGANEQF
TRBV29-1,NA,SVEETRNTEAF
TRBV6-5,few,ASSSWSTGRNGYT
TRBV6-4,once,ASSDSDKSYEQY
TRBV11-2,NA,ASSLDLEGLFYGYT